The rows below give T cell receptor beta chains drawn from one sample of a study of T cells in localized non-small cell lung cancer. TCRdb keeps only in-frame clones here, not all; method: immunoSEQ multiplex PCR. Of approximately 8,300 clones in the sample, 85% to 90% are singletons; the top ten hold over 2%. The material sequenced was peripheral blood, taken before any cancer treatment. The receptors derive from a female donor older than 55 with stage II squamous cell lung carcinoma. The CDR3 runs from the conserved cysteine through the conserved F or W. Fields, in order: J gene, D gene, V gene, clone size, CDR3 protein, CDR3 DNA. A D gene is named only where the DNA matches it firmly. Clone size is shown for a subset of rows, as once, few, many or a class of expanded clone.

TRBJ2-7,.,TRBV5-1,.,CASSLDGRGEGEQYF,TGCGCCAGCAGCTTGGATGGCAGGGGGGAGGGCGAGCAGTACTTC
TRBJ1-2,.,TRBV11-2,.,CASSFDRGIYGYTF,TGTGCCAGCAGCTTCGATAGGGGGATCTATGGCTACACCTTC
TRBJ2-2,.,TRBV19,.,CASSIDWLLFF,TGTGCCAGTAGTATAGATTGGTTACTGTTTTTT
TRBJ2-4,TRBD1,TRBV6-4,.,CASSPSGTGHIQYF,TGTGCCAGCAGTCCATCCGGGACAGGGCACATTCAGTACTTC
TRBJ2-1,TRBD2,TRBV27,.,CASGGLAGGSYNEQFF,TGTGCCAGCGGTGGACTAGCGGGGGGGTCCTACAATGAGCAGTTCTTC
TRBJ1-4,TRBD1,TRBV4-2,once,CASSQLFSRQGNREKLFF,TGTGCCAGCAGCCAACTCTTTTCCCGACAGGGGAATAGGGAAAAACTGTTTTTT
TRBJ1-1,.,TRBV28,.,CASSLGRLEAFF,TGTGCCAGCAGCCTGGGCAGGCTTGAAGCTTTCTTT
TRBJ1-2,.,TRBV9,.,CASSVEQYLGYTF,TGTGCCAGCAGCGTAGAACAGTATCTTGGCTACACCTTC
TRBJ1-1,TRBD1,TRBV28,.,CATRTGGSTEAFF,TGTGCCACCAGGACAGGGGGAAGCACTGAAGCTTTCTTT
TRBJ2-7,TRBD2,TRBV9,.,CASSASPAGGLREQYF,TGTGCCAGCAGCGCCTCCCCCGCGGGAGGGCTTCGCGAGCAGTACTTC
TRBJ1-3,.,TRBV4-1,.,CASSPPGRTGNTIYF,TGCGCCAGCAGCCCCCCCGGGAGAACTGGAAACACCATATATTTT
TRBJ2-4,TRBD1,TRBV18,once,CASLGQGKNIQYF,TGTGCCAGCTTGGGACAGGGAAAAAACATTCAGTACTTC